This T cell receptor beta chain originates from a study of blood T cell repertoires in COVID-19 (TCRdb year 2020). In the study overall: The collaborator samples originated in the United States, Italy and Spain and spanned the acute and convalescent phases of COVID-19. A freely available public database, intended as a resource for researchers studying the immune response to SARS-CoV-2, is where the repertoires were released. The samples were drawn from the first 160 participants of the ongoing ImmuneRACE study and from under 1,500 subjects provided by 6 global collaborators. Where available, HLA class I and class II types were taken from metadata supplied by the sample provider and were not determined by assay-based typing. Deeply sampled blood TCRbeta repertoires from subjects exposed to, actively infected with, or recovered from COVID-19 were included in the dataset. The material from the prospective study consisted of cDNA or gDNA derived from T cells, B-cell-depleted T cells, or PBMCs. The sample metadata nearly always contained a de-identified subject ID, COVID-19 status, age in years and sex.

In its sample, this clone was seen once. The antigen it binds to is not known. Per-nucleotide qualities are absent, and no much larger clonotype sits a single base away. Study-wide findings and limitations: How much clinical and demographic metadata was included differed by source and by participant, and the metadata was provided uncurated.

The immunoSEQ Assay, a bias-controlled multiplex PCR, was used to amplify TCRbeta CDR3 regions from genomic DNA. As for the authors' bioinformatics: Nucleated cell counts per sample were estimated from amplification of reference gene primers within the assay. To quantify the absolute abundance of each unique TCRbeta CDR3 rearrangement, sequence reads were collapsed and filtered. For each sample, productive Simpson clonality was calculated by taking the square root of Simpson's diversity index across productive rearrangements. This is the immuneACCESS table as TCRdb keeps it, with only in-frame sequences that have V and J called. A part of the clones is gone; compared with another copy, unresolved V genes explain less than half, and the rest is unexplained. V, J and clone size are taken as reported in that table, and D and trimming were inferred from the DNA itself. The sample data list about 120,000 clones, and around 79% of these were observed just once. In total, the top ten clones hold 2.3% of the sample.

Collaborating institutions collected whole blood in K2EDTA tubes following their own protocols. Collaborator samples were shipped for TCRbeta analysis as frozen whole blood, isolated PBMCs, or DNA extracted from either sample type. There are 14 amino acids in the CDR3, from cysteine to phenylalanine inclusive. The CDR3 DNA has 42 bases and is translated from base 1. V is cut by 6 bases and J by 2 bases, and the space between the germline ends is 17 bases. The germline V gene provides CDR1 SQVTM and CDR2 ANQGSEA. This receptor chain uses TRBV29-1 and TRBJ2-7; the D segment could be TRBD1, given 6 matching bases. The sample taken for sequencing was peripheral blood. The source is a man between 65 and 85 years old with acute or convalescent COVID-19. The nucleotides read TGCAGCGTCAAATCAGGGGTGGCCCCCTACGAGCAGTACTTC. Its coded protein is CSVKSGVAPYEQYF.